A selection of T cell receptor beta chains follows, all from one sample in a study of T cells in localized non-small cell lung cancer. TCRdb's table, derived via immunoSEQ multiplex PCR, lists solely in-frame clones and lacks some. Altogether about 33,000 clones are present, less than 80% being singletons, with the ten largest covering 35% to 45%. Sequenced material: peripheral blood, taken before any cancer treatment. All receptors derive from a male donor older than 55 with stage II squamous cell lung carcinoma. Both conserved end residues are part of each CDR3. Fields, in order: CDR3 protein, CDR3 DNA, clone size, D gene, V gene, CDR3 length, J gene. The D gene is left open where the match is weak. Not all rows give a size; the values are once, few, many and, for expanded clones, a class.

CASGLRDIRDEQFF,TGTGCCAGCGGGCTCCGCGACATTAGGGATGAGCAGTTCTTC,once,.,TRBV27,14,TRBJ2-1
CASSSTSGHNYEQYF,TGTGCCAGCAGCTCGACTAGCGGGCACAATTACGAGCAGTACTTC,.,TRBD2,TRBV5-4,15,TRBJ2-7
CASSYMGTTNTEAFF,TGTGCCAGCAGTTACATGGGCACAACGAACACTGAAGCTTTCTTT,.,.,TRBV6-5,15,TRBJ1-1
CASSIVPGTSGRGELFF,TGTGCCAGTAGTATAGTACCTGGGACTAGCGGAAGGGGGGAGCTGTTTTTT,.,TRBD2,TRBV19,17,TRBJ2-2
CAISLGQGVYEQYF,TGTGCCATCAGTTTGGGACAGGGGGTATACGAGCAGTACTTC,.,TRBD1,TRBV10-3,14,TRBJ2-7
CASSLRGPATLAGGPLGEQFF,TGTGCCAGCAGCTTAAGGGGCCCCGCTACGCTAGCGGGAGGGCCGTTGGGTGAGCAGTTCTTC,.,TRBD2,TRBV7-3,21,TRBJ2-1
CASSESQGVSPLHF,TGTGCCAGCAGTGAATCCCAGGGAGTTTCACCCCTCCACTTT,.,.,TRBV2,14,TRBJ1-6
CASSSTGRNNTGELFF,TGCGCCAGCAGCTCAACCGGGAGGAATAACACCGGGGAGCTGTTTTTT,.,TRBD2,TRBV5-1,16,TRBJ2-2
CSVAFPGQGVTDTQYF,TGCAGCGTTGCCTTTCCGGGACAGGGGGTGACAGATACGCAGTATTTT,few,TRBD1,TRBV29-1,16,TRBJ2-3
CASGQVSGNTIYF,TGTGCCAGCGGGCAGGTCTCTGGAAACACCATATATTTT,.,.,TRBV28,13,TRBJ1-3
CASSEYAPGEQYF,TGTGCCAGCAGCGAATACGCCCCCGGCGAGCAGTACTTC,.,.,TRBV5-4,13,TRBJ2-7
CASHLTGVNEKLFF,TGTGCCAGCCACTTGACAGGGGTGAATGAAAAACTGTTTTTT,.,TRBD1,TRBV5-4,14,TRBJ1-4
CAWSVTSGLYNEQFF,TGTGCCTGGAGTGTCACTAGCGGGCTTTACAATGAGCAGTTCTTC,.,TRBD2,TRBV30,15,TRBJ2-1
CASSDNAGSNQPQHF,TGTGCCAGCAGCGATAATGCGGGGAGCAATCAGCCCCAGCATTTT,many,.,TRBV7-2,15,TRBJ1-5
CASLIQLAGGGDEQFF,TGTGCCAGCCTAATCCAACTAGCGGGGGGAGGAGATGAGCAGTTCTTC,.,TRBD2,TRBV2,16,TRBJ2-1
CASRGNRGSTGELFF,TGTGCCAGCCGGGGGAACAGGGGGAGCACCGGGGAGCTGTTTTTT,.,TRBD1,TRBV6-6,15,TRBJ2-2
CASSLLGQEAEKLFF,TGTGCCAGCAGCCTATTAGGACAGGAGGCTGAAAAACTGTTTTTT,.,TRBD1,TRBV7-2,15,TRBJ1-4
CASSLTRAGETQYF,TGTGCCAGCAGCCTGACTCGAGCGGGGGAGACCCAGTACTTC,.,TRBD2,TRBV7-2,14,TRBJ2-5
CATSQGRQGNRYTF,TGTGCCACCAGCCAGGGGCGACAGGGGAATCGCTACACCTTC,.,TRBD1,TRBV15,14,TRBJ1-2
CASSLVGNTDTQYF,TGCGCCAGCAGCTTGGTCGGCAATACAGATACGCAGTATTTT,few,.,TRBV5-1,14,TRBJ2-3
CASSQVRSGGELFF,TGCGCCAGCAGCCAAGTCAGGTCTGGCGGGGAGCTGTTTTTT,once,.,TRBV4-1,14,TRBJ2-2
CASSVGIGGGNTGELFF,TGTGCCAGCAGCGTAGGTATCGGCGGGGGAAACACCGGGGAGCTGTTTTTT,.,TRBD2,TRBV9,17,TRBJ2-2
CATSSSGHQETQYF,TGTGCCACCAGCAGCTCGGGACACCAAGAGACCCAGTACTTC,.,.,TRBV15,14,TRBJ2-5
CASSPTGLAGGDTQYF,TGTGCCAGCTCACCTACGGGACTAGCGGGCGGGGATACGCAGTATTTT,.,TRBD2,TRBV18,16,TRBJ2-3
CASSLQGRDQETQYF,TGTGCCAGCAGCTTACAGGGGAGGGACCAAGAGACCCAGTACTTC,.,.,TRBV5-4,15,TRBJ2-5
CASSLANSDQFF,TGTGCCAGCAGCTTAGCTAACTCGGACCAGTTCTTC,.,.,TRBV7-6,12,TRBJ2-1
CASSLAPTNTIYF,TGTGCCAGCAGCTTAGCACCAACAAACACCATATATTTT,few,.,TRBV7-6,13,TRBJ1-3
CASSAWTSGRYYNEQFF,TGTGCCAGCAGCGCCTGGACTAGCGGGAGGTACTACAATGAGCAGTTCTTC,once,TRBD2,TRBV5-4,17,TRBJ2-1
CASGLEQGAYNEQFF,TGTGCTAGTGGTTTGGAGCAGGGAGCCTACAATGAGCAGTTCTTC,.,.,TRBV12-5,15,TRBJ2-1
CAWSVVRGSYEQYF,TGTGCCTGGAGTGTAGTACGGGGGTCCTACGAGCAGTACTTC,.,.,TRBV30,14,TRBJ2-7
CASSAGQAAMNTEAFF,TGTGCCAGCAGCGCCGGACAGGCTGCCATGAACACTGAAGCTTTCTTT,once,TRBD1,TRBV5-4,16,TRBJ1-1
CASSPPLAGPEQYF,TGTGCCAGCTCACCACCGCTCGCGGGGCCCGAGCAGTACTTC,.,.,TRBV18,14,TRBJ2-7
CASSYSVATGNIQYF,TGTGCCAGCAGTTACTCTGTGGCCACGGGGAACATTCAGTACTTC,.,.,TRBV6-5,15,TRBJ2-4
CASSTPGLAGGRETQYF,TGTGCCAGCAGCACACCGGGACTAGCGGGAGGGAGGGAGACCCAGTACTTC,.,TRBD2,TRBV9,17,TRBJ2-5
CASSSFVGVDNEQFF,TGTGCCAGCAGTTCCTTTGTGGGGGTGGACAATGAGCAGTTCTTC,.,.,TRBV2,15,TRBJ2-1
CASSRSGTEKNIQYF,TGCGCCAGCAGCAGGTCCGGGACAGAAAAAAACATTCAGTACTTC,once,TRBD1,TRBV5-1,15,TRBJ2-4
CASSQVNRGNTGELFF,TGCGCCAGCAGCCAAGTTAACAGGGGAAACACCGGGGAGCTGTTTTTT,.,TRBD1,TRBV4-3,16,TRBJ2-2
CASTVYRAMNTEAFF,TGTGCCAGCACCGTATACAGGGCTATGAACACTGAAGCTTTCTTT,.,.,TRBV7-9,15,TRBJ1-1
CASSPGVAGAGEETQYF,TGTGCCAGCAGCCCCGGGGTAGCGGGAGCGGGGGAAGAGACCCAGTACTTC,.,TRBD2,TRBV9,17,TRBJ2-5
CASSDREAQPQHF,TGTGCCAGCAGCGACAGGGAAGCTCAGCCCCAGCATTTT,.,TRBD1,TRBV6-1,13,TRBJ1-5
CASSILTGIYEQYF,TGTGCCAGCAGTATCCTGACAGGGATTTACGAGCAGTACTTC,.,TRBD1,TRBV6-1,14,TRBJ2-7
CASSFGSGGYNEQFF,.,once,.,TRBV7-2,15,TRBJ2-1
CATQSTYEQYF,TGTGCCACTCAGAGTACCTACGAGCAGTACTTC,.,.,TRBV6-5,11,TRBJ2-7
CASSLRTDSEQFF,TGTGCCAGCAGCCTCCGGACGGACAGTGAGCAGTTCTTC,.,.,TRBV14,13,TRBJ2-1
CASTITQGSGANVLTF,TGTGCCAGCACCATCACTCAGGGTTCTGGGGCCAACGTCCTGACTTTC,.,.,TRBV2,16,TRBJ2-6
CASSQRVTGGRNIQYF,TGCGCCAGCAGCCAGAGGGTTACAGGGGGCAGGAACATTCAGTACTTC,.,TRBD1,TRBV4-3,16,TRBJ2-4
CASSPSGTGGPYEQYF,TGTGCCAGCAGCCCATCCGGGACAGGGGGACCCTACGAGCAGTACTTC,.,TRBD1,TRBV7-9,16,TRBJ2-7
CASSLGPVGPNTEAFF,TGTGCCAGCAGCTTAGGCCCGGTAGGGCCGAACACTGAAGCTTTCTTT,many,.,TRBV11-3,16,TRBJ1-1
CASSPLPISSYNEQFF,TGTGCCAGCAGTCCCCTACCGATTAGCTCCTACAATGAGCAGTTCTTC,once,.,TRBV27,16,TRBJ2-1
CASSPGTGVGEQYF,TGTGCCAGTAGTCCCGGGACAGGGGTTGGCGAGCAGTACTTC,once,TRBD1,TRBV19,14,TRBJ2-7
CASSLDGTAYSTDTQYF,TGTGCCAGCAGCTTAGACGGGACAGCCTACTCCACAGATACGCAGTATTTT,.,TRBD1,TRBV7-8,17,TRBJ2-3
CAWSVGGRNQPQHF,TGTGCCTGGAGTGTCGGGGGTCGGAATCAGCCCCAGCATTTT,.,.,TRBV30,14,TRBJ1-5
CASRIERADTQYF,TGTGCCAGCAGGATCGAGCGGGCAGATACGCAGTATTTT,.,.,TRBV5-7,13,TRBJ2-3
CASSYGDRGGYGYTF,TGTGCCAGCAGTTACGGTGACAGGGGAGGGTATGGCTACACCTTC,.,TRBD1,TRBV6-5,15,TRBJ1-2
CASSQDLDQPQHF,TGTGCCAGCAGCCAAGATCTGGATCAGCCCCAGCATTTT,.,.,TRBV4-2,13,TRBJ1-5
CASSLVSSVGRYFF,TGTGCCAGCAGCTTAGTATCCAGCGTAGGTAGGTACTTCTTC,.,.,TRBV7-9,14,TRBJ2-1
CSVEDLRGATGNTIYF,TGCAGCGTTGAAGATCTTAGGGGGGCGACTGGAAACACCATATATTTT,.,.,TRBV29-1,16,TRBJ1-3
CASSLDDRYNEQFF,TGTGCCAGCAGCTTAGATGACAGGTACAATGAGCAGTTCTTC,.,.,TRBV7-2,14,TRBJ2-1
CASSLNAGGNYEQYF,TGTGCCAGCAGCTTGAATGCGGGGGGGAACTACGAGCAGTACTTC,.,TRBD2,TRBV5-4,15,TRBJ2-7